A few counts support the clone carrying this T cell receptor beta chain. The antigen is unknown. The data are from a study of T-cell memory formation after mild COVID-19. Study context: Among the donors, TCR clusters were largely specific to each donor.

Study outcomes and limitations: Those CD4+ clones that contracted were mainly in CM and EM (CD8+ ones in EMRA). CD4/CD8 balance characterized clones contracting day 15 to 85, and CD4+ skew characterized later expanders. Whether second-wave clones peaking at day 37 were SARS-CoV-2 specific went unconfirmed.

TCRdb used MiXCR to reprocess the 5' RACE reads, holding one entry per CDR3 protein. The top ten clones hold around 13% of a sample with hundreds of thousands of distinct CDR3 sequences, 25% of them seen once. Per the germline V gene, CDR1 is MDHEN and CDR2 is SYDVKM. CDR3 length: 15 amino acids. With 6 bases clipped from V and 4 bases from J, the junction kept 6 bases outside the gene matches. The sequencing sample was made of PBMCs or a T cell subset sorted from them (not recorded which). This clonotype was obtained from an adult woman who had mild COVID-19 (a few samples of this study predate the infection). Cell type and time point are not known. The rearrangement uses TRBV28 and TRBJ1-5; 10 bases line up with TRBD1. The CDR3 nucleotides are TGTGCCAGCAGACGCCCGGGACAGGGGAATCAGCCCCAGCATTTT. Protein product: CASRRPGQGNQPQHF.